The rows below give T cell receptor beta chains drawn from one sample of a study of persistence of HIV-infected CD4 T cells. Using immunoSEQ multiplex PCR, the repertoire was profiled, and TCRdb retains in-frame clones only, with some absent. The table lists nearly 20,000 clones, roughly two thirds of them singletons. The antigens of these receptors remain unknown. The starting material was CD4+ T cells sorted from PBMCs after approximately 19-hour stimulation, obtained from a patient who received antiretroviral therapy. The receptors derive from an adult woman with HIV who was CMV-seropositive. CDR3s include the opening cysteine and the closing phenylalanine or tryptophan. The order of the fields is V gene, D gene, clone size, J gene, CDR3 protein, CDR3 DNA. The D gene is left open where the match is weak. Clone size is given for some rows only: seen once, a few or many times, or a class if the clone is expanded.

TRBV12-5	TRBD1	-	TRBJ2-5	CASGLGQGTETQYF	TGTGCTAGTGGTTTGGGACAGGGTACCGAGACCCAGTACTTC
TRBV7-9	-	-	TRBJ1-5	CASSPTGINQPQHF	TGTGCCAGCAGCCCTACAGGGATTAATCAGCCCCAGCATTTT
TRBV6-2/TRBV6-3	-	-	TRBJ1-2	CASSYSTRTYGYTF	TGTGCCAGCAGTTACTCCACACGTACCTATGGCTACACCTTC
TRBV29-1	TRBD1	-	TRBJ1-5	CSVGQGVSQPQHF	TGCAGCGTCGGACAGGGCGTAAGCCAGCCCCAGCATTTT
TRBV19	-	-	TRBJ1-1	CASSGSRDTEAFF	TGTGCCAGTTCGGGTAGTAGGGACACTGAAGCTTTCTTT
TRBV19	-	few	TRBJ1-3	CASRPTGSSGNTIYF	TGTGCCAGTAGACCGACGGGAAGCTCTGGAAACACCATATATTTT
TRBV12-3/TRBV12-4	-	-	TRBJ2-7	CASSQGEGREQYF	TGTGCCAGCAGTCAGGGAGAGGGGCGCGAGCAGTACTTC
TRBV12-3/TRBV12-4	-	-	TRBJ2-3	CASSFTGKDTQYF	TGTGCCAGCAGTTTTACCGGGAAGGATACGCAGTATTTT
TRBV3-1/TRBV3-2	-	few	TRBJ2-3	CASSQDPPRTDTQYF	TGTGCCAGCAGCCAAGACCCCCCTAGGACGGATACGCAGTATTTT
TRBV19	TRBD2	-	TRBJ2-5	CASSNNGGAQETQYF	TGTGCCAGTAGTAATAACGGGGGGGCCCAAGAGACCCAGTACTTC
TRBV27	-	-	TRBJ1-4	CASSLPGDEQRLFF	TGTGCCAGCAGTTTACCCGGAGACGAGCAGAGACTGTTTTTT
TRBV19	TRBD1	few	TRBJ1-5	CASSTGTGVHQPQHF	TGTGCCAGTAGTACCGGGACAGGGGTCCACCAGCCCCAGCATTTT
TRBV5-6	-	-	TRBJ2-4	CASSFIRGQIAKNIQYF	TGTGCCAGCAGCTTCATTCGCGGCCAGATAGCCAAAAACATTCAGTACTTC
TRBV11-1	-	-	TRBJ2-1	CASSSDQGAPYNEQFF	TGTGCCAGCAGCTCCGATCAGGGAGCCCCATACAATGAGCAGTTCTTC
TRBV3-1/TRBV3-2	TRBD2	-	TRBJ2-5	CASSQANPSGETQYF	TGTGCCAGCAGCCAAGCCAACCCTAGCGGAGAGACCCAGTACTTC
TRBV7-3	-	few	TRBJ1-1	CASSEQRGTEAFF	TGTGCCAGCAGCGAACAAAGGGGTACTGAAGCTTTCTTT
TRBV4-1	TRBD1	-	TRBJ1-1	CASSHLDRVNTEAFF	TGCGCCAGCAGCCACCTCGACAGGGTGAACACTGAAGCTTTCTTT
TRBV10-3	TRBD1	few	TRBJ2-5	CAISGQGWETQYF	TGTGCCATCAGCGGACAGGGATGGGAGACCCAGTACTTC